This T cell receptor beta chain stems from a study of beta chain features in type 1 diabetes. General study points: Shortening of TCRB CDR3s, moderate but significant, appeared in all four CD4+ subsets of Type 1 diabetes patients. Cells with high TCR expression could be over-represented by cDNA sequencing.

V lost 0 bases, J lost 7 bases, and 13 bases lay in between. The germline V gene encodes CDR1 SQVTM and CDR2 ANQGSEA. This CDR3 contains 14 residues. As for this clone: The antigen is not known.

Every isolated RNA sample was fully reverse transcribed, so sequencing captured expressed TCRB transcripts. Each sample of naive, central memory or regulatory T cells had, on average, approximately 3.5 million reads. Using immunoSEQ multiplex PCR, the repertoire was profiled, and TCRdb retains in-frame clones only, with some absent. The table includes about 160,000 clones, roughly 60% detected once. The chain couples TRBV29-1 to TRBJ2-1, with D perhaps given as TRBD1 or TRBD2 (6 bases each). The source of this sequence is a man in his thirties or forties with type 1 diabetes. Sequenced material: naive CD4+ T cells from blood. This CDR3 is CSVEDRGAKNEQFF. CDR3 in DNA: TGCAGCGTTGAAGATAGGGGGGCCAAGAATGAGCAGTTCTTC.